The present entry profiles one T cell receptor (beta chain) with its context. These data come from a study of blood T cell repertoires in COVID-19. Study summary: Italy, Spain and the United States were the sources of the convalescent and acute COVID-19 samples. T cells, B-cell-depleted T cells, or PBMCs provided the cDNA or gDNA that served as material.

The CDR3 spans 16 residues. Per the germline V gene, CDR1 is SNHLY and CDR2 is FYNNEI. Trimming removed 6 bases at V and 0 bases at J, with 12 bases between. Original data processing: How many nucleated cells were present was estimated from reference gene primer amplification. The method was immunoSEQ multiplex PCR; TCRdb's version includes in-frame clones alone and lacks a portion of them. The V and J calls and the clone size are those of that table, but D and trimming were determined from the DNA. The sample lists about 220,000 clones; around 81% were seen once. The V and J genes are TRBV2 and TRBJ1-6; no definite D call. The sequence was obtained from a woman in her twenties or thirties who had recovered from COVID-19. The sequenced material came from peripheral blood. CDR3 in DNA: TGTGCCAGCAGGAAAGACGGGAGCTCCTATAATTCACCCCTCCACTTT. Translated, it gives CASRKDGSSYNSPLHF.